The next 27 T cell receptor beta chains were all read from a single sample in a study of blood T cell repertoires in COVID-19. Using immunoSEQ multiplex PCR, the repertoire was profiled, and TCRdb retains in-frame clones only, with some absent. The table records approximately 39,000 clones, 90% to 95% of them present only once. The sequenced sample consisted of peripheral blood. These receptors all stem from a human donor with active COVID-19. The donor label of this sample is uncertain.

The gene calls are TRBV19 and TRBJ2-1, with 8 bases matching TRBD1. With 4 bases clipped from V and 5 bases from J, the junction kept 10 bases outside the gene matches. The CDR3 is 16 amino acids. Germline V lookup: CDR1 LNHDA, CDR2 SQIVND (reference sequence). CDR3 loop: CASSTRGQNLNNEQFF. DNA for the CDR3: TGTGCCAGTAGTACCAGGGGGCAAAACCTAAACAATGAGCAGTTCTTC.

The J gene is TRBJ1-2, the V gene TRBV5-6; D not resolved. The germline V gene encodes CDR1 SGHDT and CDR2 YYEEEE. The CDR3 sequence is 13 residues long. V lost 4 bases and J lost 3, with 10 bases in between. This CDR3 reads CASSPGGYYGYTF. The CDR3 bases are TGTGCCAGCAGCCCGGGAGGGTACTATGGCTACACCTTC.

The chain combines TRBV20-1 with TRBJ2-2, with D tentatively TRBD2 (6 bases). The CDR3 is 13 amino acids. CDR1 and CDR2 (germline): DFQATT, SNEGSKA (reference sequence). Trimming took off 3 bases at V and 4 bases at J, with 9 bases between the two ends. In DNA, the CDR3 is TGCAGTGCTAGTCCTAGCGTCACCGGGGAGCTGTTTTTT. Translation gives CSASPSVTGELFF.

V and J are TRBV11-3 and TRBJ2-3; D is uncertain. Trimming removed 1 base at V and 7 bases at J, with 6 bases between. The CDR3 has 12 residues. Germline loops: CDR1 SGHNT, CDR2 YENEEA. The CDR3 sequence is CASSLAVNTQYF. CDR3 in DNA: TGTGCCAGCAGCTTAGCGGTAAATACGCAGTATTTT.

V usage is TRBV28 and J usage is TRBJ1-6; the D is unclear. Germline-derived CDR1 and CDR2 are MDHEN and SYDVKM. Trimming took 6 bases from V and 7 from J, leaving 16 bases between them. The CDR3 spans 15 residues. CDR3 protein: CASRPSLGGNSPLHF. CDR3 nucleotide sequence: TGTGCCAGCAGACCCTCCTTGGGAGGGAATTCACCCCTCCACTTT.

This sequence joins TRBV19 and TRBJ1-2; 12 nucleotides align to TRBD1. The CDR3 extends over 17 amino acids. Losses at the gene ends were 5 bases for V and 4 bases for J; bases not matched to a gene: 11. Per germline, CDR1 LNHDA and CDR2 SQIVND (reference sequence). This CDR3 reads CASSPPRGQGAGYGYTF. The DNA for the CDR3 is TGTGCCAGTAGTCCCCCCCGGGGACAGGGGGCGGGCTATGGCTACACCTTC.

The J gene is TRBJ2-2, the V gene TRBV5-1, with no clear D. Trimming pared 5 bases from V and 1 base from J, leaving 9 bases between. This CDR3 spans 14 amino acids. Germline loops: CDR1 SGHRS, CDR2 YFSETQ. In DNA form, the CDR3 reads TGCGCCAGCAGGGATGACTTGAACACCGGGGAGCTGTTTTTT. Translated: CASRDDLNTGELFF.

In regard to this clone: One end of the junction is discordant with germline, which a read error may explain. The chain joins TRBV7-6 to TRBJ2-3; 9 bases align to TRBD2. The CDR3 extends over 15 amino acids. Germline lookup yields CDR1 SGHVS and CDR2 FNYEAQ. The CDR3 loop reads CASSLAGTSTDTQYF. As DNA, the CDR3 is TGTGCCAGCAGCCTAGCGGGGACTAGCACAGATACGCAGTATTTT.

The chain joins TRBV7-7 to TRBJ2-7, with TRBD1 identical over 7 bases. V lost 4 bases, J lost 6 bases, and 0 bases stayed unmatched. The CDR3 covers 11 residues. The germline V gene has CDR1 SSHAT and CDR2 FNYEAQ (reference sequence). CDR3 nucleotides: TGTGCCAGCAGCTCAGGGGGCGAGCAGTACTTC. This sequence encodes CASSSGGEQYF.

The chain recombines TRBV5-8 with TRBJ1-1; TRBD1 aligns across 7 bases. This CDR3 has 15 amino acids. With 4 bases clipped from V and 0 bases from J, the junction kept 6 bases outside the gene matches. Germline V gene lookup returns CDR1 SGHTS and CDR2 YDEGEE. CDR3 region: CASSAGTAMNTEAFF. In DNA form, the CDR3 reads TGTGCCAGCAGCGCCGGGACAGCTATGAACACTGAAGCTTTCTTT.

This chain links TRBV27 with TRBJ2-4, with 10 bases fitting TRBD2. Unmatched junction bases numbered 2, after V lost 0 bases and J lost 9 bases. The CDR3 is 14 residues long. Germline CDR1 reads MNHEY; CDR2 reads SMNVEV (reference sequence). In DNA form, the CDR3 reads TGTGCCAGCAGTTTATCAGCGGGAGGGCGCATTCAGTACTTC. Protein product: CASSLSAGGRIQYF.

The CDR3 here is CASSHSSGSSYEQYF. CDR3 nucleotide sequence: TGCGCCAGCAGCCATTCTAGCGGCAGCTCCTACGAGCAGTACTTC. The chain employs TRBV4-1 and TRBJ2-7; 7 nucleotides line up with TRBD2. There are 15 residues in the CDR3. With 3 bases clipped from V and 0 bases from J, the junction kept 5 bases outside the gene matches. CDR1 and CDR2 from the germline V gene are MGHRA and YSYEKL.

CDR3: CASSRSLAGANTGELFF. The CDR3, as DNA: TGTGCCAGCAGCCGATCACTAGCGGGGGCGAACACCGGGGAGCTGTTTTTT. V and J are TRBV3-1 (or the pseudogene TRBV3-2) and TRBJ2-2; 11 nucleotides match TRBD2. The V segment lost 4 bases and the J segment 0 bases; nucleotides outside the gene matches: 4. Germline-derived CDR1 and CDR2 are LGHDT and YNNKEL (reference sequence). The CDR3 is 17 amino acids.

V usage is TRBV12-3 or TRBV12-4 and J usage is TRBJ2-5; TRBD2 might be the D (6 bases). The CDR3 length is 13 residues. Trimming shortened V by 7 bases and J by 7 bases, and 16 bases separated the two germline ends. CDR3 protein: CASISSAGRTQYF. CDR3 bases: TGTGCCAGCATCTCTTCTGCGGGGCGGACCCAGTACTTC.

This clone was counted a single time. The CDR3 sequence is CATAPGVAGPETQYF. For the CDR3, the DNA is TGTGCCACCGCGCCGGGGGTAGCGGGGCCAGAGACCCAGTACTTC. The chain links TRBV15 to TRBJ2-5; 8 positions match TRBD2. V dropped 8 bases and J dropped 4; count of bases not matched to a gene: 12. This CDR3 comprises 15 residues. CDR1 and CDR2 from the germline V gene are LNHNV and YYDKDF (reference sequence).

J is TRBJ1-2 and V is TRBV27; TRBD1 agrees at 8 bases. J gave up 0 bases and V 5 bases, and 14 bases lay outside the gene matches. Germline CDR1 is MNHEY and CDR2 is SMNVEV (reference sequence). This CDR3 is built from 18 residues. The DNA of the CDR3 is TGTGCCAGCAGTCTCCGTTGGGGACAGGAACGAACTAACTATGGCTACACCTTC. This translates into CASSLRWGQERTNYGYTF.

This chain connects TRBV19 to TRBJ2-1; D might be TRBD1 (6 bases). The CDR3 extends over 13 amino acids. Germline V CDR1 and CDR2: LNHDA, SQIVND (reference sequence). Deletions cut 0 bases from V and 7 bases from J, with 7 bases between. The CDR3 loop is CASSIDRGNEQFF. The CDR3 DNA follows: TGTGCCAGTAGTATAGACAGGGGAAATGAGCAGTTCTTC.

The chain combines TRBV3-1 (or the pseudogene TRBV3-2) with TRBJ2-7; 7 bases line up with TRBD1. V lost 1 base and J lost 0; bases outside the gene matches: 3. The length of the CDR3 is 15 residues. Germline-derived CDR1 and CDR2 are LGHDT and YNNKEL (reference sequence). CDR3 amino acids: CASSQVTGNSYEQYF. In DNA form, the CDR3 reads TGTGCCAGCAGCCAAGTGACAGGGAACTCCTACGAGCAGTACTTC.

The chain has TRBV12-3 or TRBV12-4 and TRBJ2-3; D possibly corresponds to TRBD1 (6 bases). The CDR3 is 13 residues long. V was shortened by 5 bases and J by 1 base, with 7 bases between the two germline ends. CDR3 bases: TGTGCCAGCAGTCAGGGGCGCACAGATACGCAGTATTTT. Translating gives CASSQGRTDTQYF.

The chain employs TRBV19 and TRBJ2-7; TRBD1 matches 8 bases. CDR1 and CDR2 from the germline V gene are LNHDA and SQIVND (reference sequence). This CDR3 comprises 13 residues. V lost 5 bases to trimming and J lost 5 bases; unmatched junction nucleotides: 5. The CDR3 region has the DNA TGTGCCAGTAGTTCAGGACAGGGCGACGAGCAGTACTTC. Protein sequence: CASSSGQGDEQYF.

The V call is TRBV5-6, the J call TRBJ2-1, with TRBD1 identical over 9 bases. The length of the CDR3 is 15 residues. Trimming cost V 2 bases and J 5 bases; bases outside gene matches: 5. Germline V gene data show CDR1 as SGHDT and CDR2 as YYEEEE. The CDR3 spells CASSFRDREDNEQFF. The CDR3 DNA reads TGTGCCAGCAGCTTCCGGGACAGGGAAGACAATGAGCAGTTCTTC.

This clone was counted a single time. The CDR3 is CATSATTGEQYF. The CDR3 nucleotides are TGTGCCACCAGTGCTACGACGGGCGAGCAGTACTTC. The chain has TRBV24-1 and TRBJ2-7; D call uncertain. Per the germline V gene, CDR1 is KGHDR and CDR2 is SFDVKD. This CDR3 region has 12 residues. Between the trimmed V and J ends, which lost 5 bases and 6 bases, there was a span of 10 bases.

The chain recombines TRBV24-1 with TRBJ2-7; D remains unclear. CDR3 length equals 15 residues. The germline V and J ends were trimmed by 5 bases and 0 bases, with 13 bases remaining between them. The germline CDR1 and CDR2 sequences are KGHDR and SFDVKD. This CDR3 reads CATSGREQNSYEQYF. CDR3 coding DNA: TGTGCCACCAGTGGAAGAGAACAGAACTCCTACGAGCAGTACTTC.

The CDR3 nucleotides read TGTGCCACGACCTCGGACAGGGGGCGCCACGAGCAGTACTTC. Translated, it gives CATTSDRGRHEQYF. This chain joins TRBV10-3 and TRBJ2-7; 11 nucleotides agree with TRBD1. The V gene end was trimmed by 10 bases and the J gene end by 5 bases; junction bases not matched to a gene: 10. The germline V gene encodes CDR1 ENHRY and CDR2 SYGVKD. The CDR3 runs 14 residues.

The chain employs TRBV18 and TRBJ2-7, with a possible D match to TRBD2 (6 bases). V was pared by 4 bases and J by 3 bases, with 16 bases between. Germline CDR1 reads KGHSH; CDR2 reads LQKENI. The CDR3 has 15 amino acids. The CDR3 loop reads CASSRDRGSYYEQYF. The CDR3 nucleotides read TGTGCCAGCTCACGCGACCGGGGGTCCTACTACGAGCAGTACTTC.

V usage is TRBV4-3 and J usage is TRBJ2-2; 8 positions agree with TRBD1. The germline V gene has CDR1 LGHNA and CDR2 YSLEER. V lost 0 bases to trimming and J lost 4 bases; unmatched junction nucleotides: 7. CDR3 length: 17 amino acids. The CDR3 here is CASSQDVGRGLTGELFF. CDR3 DNA sequence: TGCGCCAGCAGCCAAGATGTCGGCAGGGGGCTCACCGGGGAGCTGTTTTTT.

The rearrangement links TRBV12-3 or TRBV12-4 to TRBJ2-3; tentative D call: TRBD1 (5 bases). The V gene lost 7 bases and the J gene lost 1 base, with 9 bases spanning the gap. The CDR3 consists of 13 residues. The CDR3 sequence: CASTDSRTDTQYF. CDR3 DNA: TGTGCCAGCACCGACAGTCGCACAGATACGCAGTATTTT.